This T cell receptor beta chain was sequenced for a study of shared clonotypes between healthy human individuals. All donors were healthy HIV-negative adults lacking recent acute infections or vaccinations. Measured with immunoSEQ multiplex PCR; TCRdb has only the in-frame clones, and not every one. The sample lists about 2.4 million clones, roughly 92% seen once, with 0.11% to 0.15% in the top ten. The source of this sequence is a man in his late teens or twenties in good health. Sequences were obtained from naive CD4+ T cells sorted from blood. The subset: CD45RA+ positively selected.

CDR3 DNA: TGTGCCAGCAGTCCCGCGAGCAGGGGGCCTGGCTACACCTTC. It is translated as CASSPASRGPGYTF. The chain links TRBV28 to TRBJ1-2; 8 bases map to TRBD1. Germline V gene data show CDR1 as MDHEN and CDR2 as SYDVKM. CDR3 size: 14 residues. V lost 5 bases, J lost 7 bases, and 9 bases stayed unmatched.